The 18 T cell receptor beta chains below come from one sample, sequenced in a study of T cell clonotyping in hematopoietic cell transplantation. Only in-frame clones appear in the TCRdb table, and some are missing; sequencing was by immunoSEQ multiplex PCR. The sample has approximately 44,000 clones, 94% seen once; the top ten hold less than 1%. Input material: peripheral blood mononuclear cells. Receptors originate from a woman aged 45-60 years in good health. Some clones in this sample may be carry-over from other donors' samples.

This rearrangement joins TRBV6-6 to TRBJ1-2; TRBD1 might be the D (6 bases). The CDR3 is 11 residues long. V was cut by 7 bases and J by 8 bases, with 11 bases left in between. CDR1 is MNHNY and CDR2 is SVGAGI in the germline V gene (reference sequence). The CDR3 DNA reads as TGTGCCAGCACCTGGGGGGCGGGCTACACCTTC. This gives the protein CASTWGAGYTF.

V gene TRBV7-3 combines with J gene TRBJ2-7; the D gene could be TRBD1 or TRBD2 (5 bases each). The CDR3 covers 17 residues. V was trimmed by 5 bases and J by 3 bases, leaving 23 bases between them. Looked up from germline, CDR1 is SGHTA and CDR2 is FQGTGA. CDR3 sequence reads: CASSPKPGRDGVYEQYF. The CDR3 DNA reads TGTGCCAGCAGCCCCAAACCCGGCAGGGACGGGGTCTACGAGCAGTACTTC.

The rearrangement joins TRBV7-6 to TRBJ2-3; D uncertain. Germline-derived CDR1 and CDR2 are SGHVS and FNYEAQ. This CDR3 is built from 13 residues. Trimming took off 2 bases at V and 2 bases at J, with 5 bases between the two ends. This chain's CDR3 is CASSLTDTDTQYF. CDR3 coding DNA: TGTGCCAGCAGCTTAACGGACACAGATACGCAGTATTTT.

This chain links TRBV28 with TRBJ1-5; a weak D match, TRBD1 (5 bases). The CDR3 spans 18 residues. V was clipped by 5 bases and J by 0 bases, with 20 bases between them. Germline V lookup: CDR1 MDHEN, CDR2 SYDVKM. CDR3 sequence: CASSDGAAGTYSNQPQHF. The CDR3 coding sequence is TGTGCCAGCAGTGACGGTGCTGCAGGGACCTATAGCAATCAGCCCCAGCATTTT. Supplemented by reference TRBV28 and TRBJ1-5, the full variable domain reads DVKVTQSSRYLVKRTGEKVFLECVQDMDHENMFWYRQDPGLGLRLIYFSYDVKMKEKGDIPEGYSVSREKKERFSLILESASTNQTSMYLCASSDGAAGTYSNQPQHFGDGTRLSIL.

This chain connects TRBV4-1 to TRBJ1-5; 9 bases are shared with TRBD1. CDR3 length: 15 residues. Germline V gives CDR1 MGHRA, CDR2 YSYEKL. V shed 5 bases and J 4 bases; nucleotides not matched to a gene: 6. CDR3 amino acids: CASSGRDRVNQPQHF. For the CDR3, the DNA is TGCGCCAGCAGCGGCCGGGACAGGGTAAATCAGCCCCAGCATTTT.

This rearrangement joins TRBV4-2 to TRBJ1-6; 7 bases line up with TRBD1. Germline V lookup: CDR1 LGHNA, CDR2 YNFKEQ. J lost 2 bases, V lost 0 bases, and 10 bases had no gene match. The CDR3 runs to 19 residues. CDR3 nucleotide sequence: TGTGCCAGCAGCCAAGATCTTCCCATGCAGGGGGCCTATAATTCACCCCTCCACTTT. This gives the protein CASSQDLPMQGAYNSPLHF.

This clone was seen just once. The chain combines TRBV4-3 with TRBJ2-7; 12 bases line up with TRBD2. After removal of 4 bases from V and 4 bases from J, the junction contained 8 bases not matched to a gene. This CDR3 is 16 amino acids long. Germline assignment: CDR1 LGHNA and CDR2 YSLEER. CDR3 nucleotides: TGCGCCAGCAGCCCATGGACTAGCGGGGCCTCGTACGAGCAGTACTTC. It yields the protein CASSPWTSGASYEQYF.

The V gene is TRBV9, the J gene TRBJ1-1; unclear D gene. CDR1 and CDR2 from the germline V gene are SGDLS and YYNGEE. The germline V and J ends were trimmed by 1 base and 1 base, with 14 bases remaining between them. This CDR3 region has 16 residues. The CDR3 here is CASSVSAADRNTEAFF. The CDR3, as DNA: TGTGCCAGCAGCGTAAGTGCGGCCGATAGGAACACTGAAGCTTTCTTT. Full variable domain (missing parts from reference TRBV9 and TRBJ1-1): DSGVTQTPKHLITATGQRVTLRCSPRSGDLSVYWYQQSLDQGLQFLIQYYNGEERAKGNILERFSAQQFPDLHSELNLSSLELGDSALYFCASSVSAADRNTEAFFGQGTRLTVV.

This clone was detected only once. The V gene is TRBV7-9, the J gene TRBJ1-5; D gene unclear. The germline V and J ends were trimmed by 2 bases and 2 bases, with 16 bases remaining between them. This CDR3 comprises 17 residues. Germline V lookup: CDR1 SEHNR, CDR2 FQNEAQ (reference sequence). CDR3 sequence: CASSLIRSGVGNQPQHF. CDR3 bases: TGTGCCAGCAGCTTAATAAGGAGCGGGGTTGGCAATCAGCCCCAGCATTTT.

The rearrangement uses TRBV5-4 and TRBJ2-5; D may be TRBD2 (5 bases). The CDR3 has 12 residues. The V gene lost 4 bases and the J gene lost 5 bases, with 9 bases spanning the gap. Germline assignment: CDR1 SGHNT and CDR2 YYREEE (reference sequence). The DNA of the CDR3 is TGTGCCAGCAGCGGGAGAGGCGAGACCCAGTACTTC. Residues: CASSGRGETQYF.

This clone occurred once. CDR3 loop: CASSSYDGANVLTF. The CDR3 DNA sequence: TGTGCCAGCAGCTCATATGATGGGGCCAACGTCCTGACTTTC. This chain joins TRBV13 and TRBJ2-6; D ambiguous. The CDR3 extends over 14 amino acids. V was pared by 4 bases and J by 3 bases, with 7 bases between. Looked up from germline, CDR1 is PRHDT and CDR2 is FYEKMQ (reference sequence).

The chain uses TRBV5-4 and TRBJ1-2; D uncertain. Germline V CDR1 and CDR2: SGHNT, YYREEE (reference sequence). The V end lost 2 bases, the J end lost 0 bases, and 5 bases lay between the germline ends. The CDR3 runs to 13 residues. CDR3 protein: CASSFGANYGYTF. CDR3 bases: TGTGCCAGCAGCTTTGGGGCTAACTATGGCTACACCTTC.

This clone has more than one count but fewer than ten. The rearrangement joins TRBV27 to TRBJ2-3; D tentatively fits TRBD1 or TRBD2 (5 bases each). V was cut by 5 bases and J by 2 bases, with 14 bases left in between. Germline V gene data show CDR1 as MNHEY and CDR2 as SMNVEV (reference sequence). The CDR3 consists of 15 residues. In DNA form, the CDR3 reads TGTGCCAGCAGTACTAGGGGCACGACCACAGATACGCAGTATTTT. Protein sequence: CASSTRGTTTDTQYF.

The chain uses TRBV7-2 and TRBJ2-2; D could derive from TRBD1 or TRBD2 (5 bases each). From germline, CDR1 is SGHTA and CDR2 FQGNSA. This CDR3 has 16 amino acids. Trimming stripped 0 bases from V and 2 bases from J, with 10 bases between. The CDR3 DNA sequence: TGTGCCAGCAGCTTAGCCTCCGGGACCAACACCGGGGAGCTGTTTTTT. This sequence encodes CASSLASGTNTGELFF.

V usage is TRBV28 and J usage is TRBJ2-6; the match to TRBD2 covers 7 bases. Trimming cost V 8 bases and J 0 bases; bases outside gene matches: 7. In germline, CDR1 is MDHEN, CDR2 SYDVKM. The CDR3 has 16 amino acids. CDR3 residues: CASGGVLLSGANVLTF. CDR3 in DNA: TGTGCCAGCGGGGGGGTCCTTCTCTCTGGGGCCAACGTCCTGACTTTC.

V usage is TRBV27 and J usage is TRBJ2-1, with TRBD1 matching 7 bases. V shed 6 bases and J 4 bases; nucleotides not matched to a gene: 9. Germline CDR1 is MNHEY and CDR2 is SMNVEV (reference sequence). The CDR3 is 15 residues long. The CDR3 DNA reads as TGTGCCAGCAGGACCGGGACAGAAAGATACAATGAGCAGTTCTTC. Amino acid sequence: CASRTGTERYNEQFF.

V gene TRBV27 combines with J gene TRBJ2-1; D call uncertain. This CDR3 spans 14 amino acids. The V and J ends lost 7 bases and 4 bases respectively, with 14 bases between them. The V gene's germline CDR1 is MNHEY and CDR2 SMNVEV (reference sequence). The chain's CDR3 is CASKLGAVYNEQFF. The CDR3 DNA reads TGTGCCAGCAAGCTGGGCGCTGTTTACAATGAGCAGTTCTTC.

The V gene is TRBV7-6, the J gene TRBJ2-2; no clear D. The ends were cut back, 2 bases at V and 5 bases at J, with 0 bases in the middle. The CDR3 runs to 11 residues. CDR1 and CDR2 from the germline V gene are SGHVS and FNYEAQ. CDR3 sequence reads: CASSLTGELFF. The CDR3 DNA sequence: TGTGCCAGCAGCTTAACCGGGGAGCTGTTTTTT.